Following are 10 T cell receptor beta chains from one sample sequenced in a study of T-cell reconstitution after alpha-beta-depleted transplantation in children. Preparation of the TCRbeta library was carried out with unique molecular identifiers. TCRdb independently ran MiXCR on the PCR reads; one entry per CDR3 protein. The data hold about 900,000 distinct CDR3 sequences, with about 29% observed a single time. Sequencing used PBMCs, mostly from graft donor cells, obtained 360 days after TCRalphabeta/CD19-depleted stem cell transplant. All receptors come from a boy under three years old who had a stem cell transplant for SCID, so the T cells may come from the graft donor.

The table lists this clonotype with a few counts. The genes are TRBV4-2 and TRBJ2-5; D remains unclear. V lost 2 bases, J lost 3 bases, and 4 bases lay in between. The CDR3 spans 12 residues. Germline V lookup: CDR1 LGHNA, CDR2 YNFKEQ. CDR3: CASSQPEETQYF. CDR3 bases: TGTGCCAGCAGCCAACCCGAAGAGACCCAGTACTTC.

This clonotype was seen more than once but under ten times. Here the CDR3 reads CASSEWDRGSWSPLHF. CDR3 DNA sequence: TGTGCCAGCAGTGAATGGGACAGGGGGTCCTGGTCACCCCTCCACTTT. The chain has TRBV6-1 and TRBJ1-6, with 11 positions matching TRBD1. Germline assignment: CDR1 MNHNS and CDR2 SASEGT. This CDR3 contains 16 residues. V dropped 2 bases and J dropped 10; count of bases not matched to a gene: 7.

V is TRBV5-1 and J is TRBJ2-6; 7 bases map to TRBD1. This CDR3 spans 15 amino acids. Germline V gives CDR1 SGHRS, CDR2 YFSETQ. The V and J ends lost 4 bases and 2 bases, in that order; junction bases with no gene match: 3. The CDR3 DNA follows: TGCGCCAGCAGCATTGACAGGGCTGGGGCCAACGTCCTGACTTTC. Translation: CASSIDRAGANVLTF. Combining the CDR3 with reference TRBV5-1 and TRBJ2-6 gives the whole variable domain KAGVTQTPRYLIKTRGQQVTLSCSPISGHRSVSWYQQTPGQGLQFLFEYFSETQRNKGNFPGRFSGRQFSNSRSEMNVSTLELGDSALYLCASSIDRAGANVLTFGAGSRLTVL.

This rearrangement joins TRBV7-2 to TRBJ1-6; D gene unclear. The CDR3 extends over 14 amino acids. Germline assignment: CDR1 SGHTA and CDR2 FQGNSA. The germline V and J ends were trimmed by 6 bases and 9 bases, with 15 bases remaining between them. CDR3 region: CASRDDRGLSPLHF. The CDR3 DNA reads TGTGCCAGCAGGGACGACCGCGGACTTTCACCCCTCCACTTT.

This chain joins TRBV28 and TRBJ2-7; D is unclear. V lost 4 bases and J lost 1, with 11 bases in between. The CDR3 has 14 residues. Germline CDR1 MDHEN, CDR2 SYDVKM. The CDR3 DNA reads as TGTGCCAGCAGTTCCCCCTCAAGGTCCTACGAGCAGTACTTC. Its translation: CASSSPSRSYEQYF.

This clonotype was detected only a few times. This chain links TRBV7-7 with TRBJ2-5, with D possibly being TRBD2 (5 bases). Trimming pared 5 bases from V and 4 bases from J, leaving 14 bases between. This CDR3 has 14 residues. Germline V gives CDR1 SSHAT, CDR2 FNYEAQ (reference sequence). This chain's CDR3 is CASSRAGELETQYF. CDR3 bases: TGTGCCAGCAGCCGGGCTGGGGAGTTAGAGACCCAGTACTTC.

CDR3 protein: CASTHSATGATYGYTF. CDR3 DNA sequence: TGTGCCAGCACTCACTCAGCGACAGGGGCCACCTATGGCTACACCTTC. The chain recombines TRBV6-5 with TRBJ1-2; 8 bases are a match to TRBD1. V was clipped by 7 bases and J by 4 bases; unmatched bases: 14. The CDR3 contains 16 residues. Germline CDR1 MNHEY, CDR2 SVGAGI.

This clonotype turned up a few times. The chain carries TRBV2 and TRBJ1-2; 7 nucleotides line up with TRBD1. CDR1 and CDR2 from the germline V gene are SNHLY and FYNNEI. V was pared by 6 bases and J by 12 bases, with 4 bases of the junction left unmatched. This CDR3 has 10 residues. CDR3 bases: TGTGCCAGCAGCCGACAGGGACACACCTTC. This codes for CASSRQGHTF.

The J gene is TRBJ2-7, the V gene TRBV20-1; no reliable D call. The CDR3 has 13 amino acids. CDR1 and CDR2 from the germline V gene are DFQATT and SNEGSKA (reference sequence). The V gene lost 4 bases and the J gene lost 2 bases, with 12 bases spanning the gap. The CDR3 is CSANLLSPYEQYF. CDR3 bases: TGCAGTGCTAACCTACTTAGCCCCTACGAGCAGTACTTC.

Ten or more counts support this clonotype. This chain connects TRBV20-1 to TRBJ2-3; D is uncertain. CDR1 and CDR2 from the germline V gene are DFQATT and SNEGSKA (reference sequence). Trimming stripped 4 bases from V and 0 bases from J, with 2 bases between. The CDR3 is 11 residues long. The CDR3 spells CSATSTDTQYF. DNA for the CDR3: TGCAGTGCTACTAGCACAGATACGCAGTATTTT.